This TCR beta chain is from a study of shared clonotypes between healthy human individuals. With 4 bases clipped from V and 12 bases from J, the junction kept 7 bases outside the gene matches. The CDR3 length is 11 residues. Germline values: CDR1 DFQATT, CDR2 SNEGSKA (reference sequence). Sequencing was performed with immunoSEQ multiplex PCR; in TCRdb, only in-frame clones are kept and a portion is missing. Among 330,000 or so clones listed, more than 60% were seen once. The rearrangement links TRBV20-1 to TRBJ2-7; 9 bases align to TRBD1. Sequencing was performed on memory CD4+ T cells sorted from blood. Subset reported: CD45RA-negative fraction. The receptor was derived from a man younger than 45 in good health. For the CDR3, the DNA is TGCAGTGCTAAGTTAGGGACAGGGCCGTACTTC. Its protein product is CSAKLGTGPYF.